Below, 12 T cell receptor beta chains from the same sample are listed, as sequenced in a study of shared clonotypes between healthy human individuals. Only CD45RO-negative cells positively selected for CCR7 counted as naive CD8 cells, so terminally differentiated effector memory CD45RA+ cells were excluded. Clones were read by immunoSEQ multiplex PCR, and TCRdb kept only the in-frame ones, dropping some. The sample lists hundreds of thousands of clones, roughly 98% seen once, with 0.3% in the top ten. Sequenced input: naive CD8+ T cells sorted from blood. The origin of the receptors is a man aged 25-45 years in good health.

This chain links TRBV13 with TRBJ2-7; D is undetermined. Germline CDR1 is PRHDT and CDR2 is FYEKMQ (reference sequence). This CDR3 spans 12 amino acids. V lost 3 bases to trimming and J lost 5 bases, with 8 bases between them. The CDR3 here is CASSFGLHEQYF. The CDR3 DNA reads as TGTGCCAGCAGCTTTGGCCTCCACGAGCAGTACTTC. The full variable domain, in which reference TRBV13 and TRBJ2-7 provide the parts outside the CDR3, is AAGVIQSPRHLIKEKRETATLKCYPIPRHDTVYWYQQGPGQDPQFLISFYEKMQSDKGSIPDRFSAQQFSDYHSELNMSSLELGDSALYFCASSFGLHEQYFGPGTRLTVT.

This clone appeared once. The chain recombines TRBV11-2 with TRBJ1-1, with D unclear. CDR1 is SGHAT and CDR2 is FQNNGV in the germline V gene. V was cut by 4 bases and J by 0 bases, with 18 bases left in between. The CDR3 has 17 amino acids. The CDR3 DNA sequence: TGTGCCAGCAGCTCCCCCGAGGGCGAGACCCTGAACACTGAAGCTTTCTTT. This gives the protein CASSSPEGETLNTEAFF.

The J gene is TRBJ1-1, the V gene TRBV7-6, with D possibly TRBD1 on 5 matching bases. The CDR3 has 16 residues. Germline-derived CDR1 and CDR2 are SGHVS and FNYEAQ. The V end was cut by 5 bases, the J end by 2 bases, with 18 bases between. CDR3 bases: TGTGCCAGCAGCCGCCCTGCGGGACGACTAAACACTGAAGCTTTCTTT. Translating gives CASSRPAGRLNTEAFF.

The chain employs TRBV14 and TRBJ2-7; D may be TRBD1 (6 bases). The V and J ends lost 0 bases and 1 base respectively, with 10 bases between them. Germline CDR1 and CDR2: SGHDN and FVKESK. CDR3 length equals 15 residues. The CDR3 bases are TGTGCCAGCAGCCAAGAGGCAGGGGTATCCTACGAGCAGTACTTC. It specifies CASSQEAGVSYEQYF.

The V gene is TRBV11-2, the J gene TRBJ2-7, with 7 bases lining up with TRBD2. There are 13 residues in the CDR3. The germline V gene encodes CDR1 SGHAT and CDR2 FQNNGV. V lost 6 bases and J lost 3; bases outside the gene matches: 5. For the CDR3, the DNA is TGTGCCAGCAGATACCGGGGGGTCTACGAGCAGTACTTC. Residues: CASRYRGVYEQYF.

V usage is TRBV10-1 and J usage is TRBJ2-2, with 10 bases identical to TRBD1. V lost 4 bases, J lost 2 bases, and 7 bases stayed unmatched. Germline values: CDR1 WNHNN, CDR2 SYGVQD (reference sequence). This CDR3 comprises 17 residues. CDR3 DNA sequence: TGCGCCAGCAGTGGGGCCGGGACAGGGGTTAACACCGGGGAGCTGTTTTTT. Amino acid sequence: CASSGAGTGVNTGELFF.

The V call is TRBV7-9, the J call TRBJ2-1, with a weak D call TRBD1 (7 bases). From germline, CDR1 is SEHNR and CDR2 FQNEAQ (reference sequence). CDR3 size: 16 residues. Trimming pared 1 base from V and 4 bases from J, leaving 14 bases between. CDR3 amino acids: CASSLGDRDSYNEQFF. DNA for the CDR3: TGTGCCAGCAGCTTAGGAGACAGGGACTCTTACAATGAGCAGTTCTTC.

The J gene is TRBJ2-1, the V gene TRBV4-1, with TRBD2 matching 7 bases. The germline gives CDR1 MGHRA, CDR2 YSYEKL. J was trimmed by 5 bases and V by 4 bases; bases with no gene match: 5. The CDR3 length is 14 residues. The DNA of the CDR3 is TGCGCCAGCAGCCCCGACGGACTAGACAATGAGCAGTTCTTC. This gives the protein CASSPDGLDNEQFF.

The J gene is TRBJ2-2, the V gene TRBV7-9; D is undetermined. CDR3 length: 11 amino acids. V dropped 6 bases and J dropped 6 bases, with 5 bases sitting between them. Germline V lookup: CDR1 SEHNR, CDR2 FQNEAQ (reference sequence). The CDR3: CASRRSGELFF. The CDR3 coding sequence is TGTGCCAGCAGACGGTCCGGGGAGCTGTTTTTT.

The V gene is TRBV4-1, the J gene TRBJ1-5; no clear D. The CDR3 runs 14 residues. V was clipped by 0 bases and J by 7 bases, with 10 bases between them. Per the germline V gene, CDR1 is MGHRA and CDR2 is YSYEKL. The DNA for the CDR3 is TGCGCCAGCAGCCAAGAAAGGGCTGGACAGCCCCAGCATTTT. Translating it yields CASSQERAGQPQHF.

V gene TRBV5-8 combines with J gene TRBJ2-7, with unresolved D. The V and J ends lost 9 bases and 2 bases respectively, with 0 bases between them. Germline V gene lookup returns CDR1 SGHTS and CDR2 YDEGEE. The CDR3 runs to 8 residues. CDR3 region: CATYEQYF. CDR3 coding DNA: TGTGCCACCTACGAGCAGTACTTC.

This sequence joins TRBV29-1 and TRBJ2-2; D possibly corresponds to TRBD1 (5 bases). The germline gives CDR1 SQVTM, CDR2 ANQGSEA. Trimming cost V 0 bases and J 5 bases, with 13 bases left between them. The CDR3 covers 15 residues. The CDR3 spells CSVEDSRVLTGELFF. The CDR3 DNA reads TGCAGCGTTGAAGATTCCAGGGTGCTTACCGGGGAGCTGTTTTTT.